Included here is one T cell receptor (beta chain) sequence, with context. No antigen is known for it. This CDR3 has 18 amino acids. The J segment lost 14 bases and the V segment lost 1 base, leaving 18 bases of the junction unmatched. Germline V CDR1 and CDR2: SGHRS, YFSETQ. TCRdb independently ran MiXCR on the 5' RACE reads; one entry per CDR3 protein. Among 750,000 to 950,000 distinct CDR3 sequences, roughly 12% were seen once, and the ten largest hold about 1.5%. This specimen belongs to a study of identical twins. Healthy Caucasians provided all donations. Points from the study as a whole: Its conclusions, products of cross-sectional statistical analysis, did not come from following the same donors. Compared with unrelated sharing, twin-shared out-of-frame alpha sequences had more low-probability sequences.

The same data also went into a second study, on yellow fever vaccine responses in identical twins.

The chain links TRBV5-1 to TRBJ1-6; the match to TRBD1 covers 10 bases. Sequenced sample: PBMCs. The source is a woman aged 18-35 years in good health. The CDR3 reads CASSLRAPGQGKGSALHF. As DNA, the CDR3 is TGCGCCAGCAGCTTGAGAGCACCGGGACAGGGGAAGGGTTCGGCCCTCCACTTT.